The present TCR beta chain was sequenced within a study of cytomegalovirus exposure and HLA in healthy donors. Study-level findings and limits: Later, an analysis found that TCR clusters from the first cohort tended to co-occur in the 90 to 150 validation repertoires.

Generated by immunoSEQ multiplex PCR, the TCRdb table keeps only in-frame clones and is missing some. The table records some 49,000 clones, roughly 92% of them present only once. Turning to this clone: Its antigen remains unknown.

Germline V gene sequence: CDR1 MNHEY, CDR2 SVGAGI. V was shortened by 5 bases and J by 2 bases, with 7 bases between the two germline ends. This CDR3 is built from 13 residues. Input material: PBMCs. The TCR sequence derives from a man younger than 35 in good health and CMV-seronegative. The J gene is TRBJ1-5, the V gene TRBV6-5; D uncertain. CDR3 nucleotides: TGTGCCAGCAGTAACAGCCGCAATCAGCCCCAGCATTTT. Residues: CASSNSRNQPQHF.